This T cell receptor beta chain was identified during a study of chemoradiotherapy in HPV16-positive cancers. Study as a whole: Functional T-cell assays on a couple of HPV16-positive patients' cells defined candidate HPV-specific clones and common TCR motifs.

Repeated repertoire sampling spanned the course of chemoradiotherapy. Produced via immunoSEQ multiplex PCR; TCRdb's table is partial and in-frame only. The profile shows about 66,000 clones, about 90% of them singletons. Germline V gene sequence: CDR1 MNHNS, CDR2 SASEGT. Trimming removed 4 bases at V and 7 bases at J, with 14 bases between. The CDR3 loop spans 13 amino acids. Study-wide results and limits: Candidate HPV-specific clones and E7-related TCR motifs grew in tumor during treatment. The functional HPV-specific definition rests on just two HPV16-positive patients.

Regarding this clone: No antigen is known for it.

The chain joins TRBV6-1 to TRBJ2-7; tentative D call: TRBD2 (5 bases). The TCR sequence derives from a human donor with HPV-associated anogenital cancer. The sample consisted of blood, taken from a patient who underwent chemoradiotherapy. CDR3 DNA sequence: TGTGCCAGCAGTGGGAGGAGGTGGGGAGAGCAGTACTTC. Translating gives CASSGRRWGEQYF.